This TCR beta chain came from a study of OX40 agonist ivuxolimab in advanced cancers. Study overall: Ivuxolimab was delivered to patients intravenously every 2 weeks at doses spanning 0.01 to 10 mg/kg. A partial response was reached by three patients: one with hepatocellular carcinoma and two with cutaneous melanoma.

Germline CDR1 and CDR2: SEHNR and FQNEAQ (reference sequence). V lost 3 bases and J lost 2; bases outside the gene matches: 7. The CDR3 contains 16 residues. Data came from immunoSEQ multiplex PCR; TCRdb stores just in-frame clones and leaves some out. The sample contains tens of thousands of clones, more than 85% of which appear only once. The study sampled blood at baseline, cycle 4 day 1, and cycle 7 day 1. The chain recombines TRBV7-9 with TRBJ2-5; TRBD2 agrees at 9 bases. This TCR was sampled from an adult with an advanced solid tumor such as melanoma, head and neck, liver or kidney cancer. Sequencing used CD4+ or CD8+ T cells sorted from blood, obtained in a trial of the OX40 agonist ivuxolimab. Here the CDR3 reads CASSFERGALQETQYF. CDR3 coding DNA: TGTGCCAGCAGCTTCGAGCGGGGGGCACTTCAAGAGACCCAGTACTTC.